The next 25 T cell receptor beta chains were all read from a single sample in a study of cytomegalovirus exposure and HLA in healthy donors. Primers: 60 Vbeta forward and 13 Jbeta reverse. Libraries were prepared by immunoSEQ multiplex PCR; TCRdb keeps only in-frame clonotypes and omits some of them. The sample has 150,000 or so clones, around 76% seen once; the top ten hold around 6.9%. The material sequenced was PBMCs. The receptors were sampled from a man in his forties or fifties in good health and CMV-seropositive.

This chain joins TRBV25-1 and TRBJ2-5, with 12 nucleotides matching TRBD2. The CDR3 spans 16 residues. Germline lookup yields CDR1 MGHDK and CDR2 SYGVNS. The V gene end was trimmed by 5 bases and the J gene end by 5 bases; junction bases not matched to a gene: 9. The CDR3 loop reads CASSTLAGGPGETQYF. CDR3 nucleotide sequence: TGTGCCAGCAGTACCCTAGCGGGGGGGCCGGGGGAGACCCAGTACTTC.

This rearrangement joins TRBV11-1 to TRBJ2-5, with 8 bases fitting TRBD2. Germline V gene data show CDR1 as SGHAT and CDR2 as FQDESV (reference sequence). V lost 5 bases and J lost 4; bases outside the gene matches: 6. The CDR3 has 14 residues. The CDR3 region is CASSQTSGSETQYF. CDR3 bases: TGTGCCAGCAGCCAAACTAGCGGTTCAGAGACCCAGTACTTC. The entire variable domain, with the rest obtained from reference TRBV11-1 and TRBJ2-5, is as follows: EAEVAQSPRYKITEKSQAVAFWCDPISGHATLYWYRQILGQGPELLVQFQDESVVDDSQLPKDRFSAERLKGVDSTLKIQPAELGDSAMYLCASSQTSGSETQYFGPGTRLLVL.

There are a few counts of this clone. The J gene is TRBJ2-7, the V gene TRBV21-1; the table's D call TRBD1 went unverified against the DNA. TRBV21-1 corresponds to a pseudogene. CDR3 length: 13 amino acids. The CDR3 loop reads CASRRDRNYEQYF. The CDR3 nucleotides are TGTGCCAGCCGAAGGGACAGGAACTACGAGCAGTACTTC.

The J gene is TRBJ1-2, the V gene TRBV11-1, with D maybe TRBD1 (6 bases). Germline loops: CDR1 SGHAT, CDR2 FQDESV (reference sequence). The CDR3 spans 13 residues. The germline V and J ends were trimmed by 1 base and 5 bases, with 8 bases remaining between them. The chain's CDR3 is CASSLGGRYGYTF. CDR3 DNA sequence: TGTGCCAGCAGCTTAGGGGGGCGATATGGCTACACCTTC. Supplemented by reference TRBV11-1 and TRBJ1-2, the full variable domain reads EAEVAQSPRYKITEKSQAVAFWCDPISGHATLYWYRQILGQGPELLVQFQDESVVDDSQLPKDRFSAERLKGVDSTLKIQPAELGDSAMYLCASSLGGRYGYTFGSGTRLTVV.

This rearrangement joins TRBV27 to TRBJ1-6, with D perhaps matching TRBD1 (5 bases). V was pared by 8 bases and J by 4 bases, with 18 bases between. Germline V gene data show CDR1 as MNHEY and CDR2 as SMNVEV (reference sequence). CDR3 length equals 16 residues. The CDR3 spells CASRARRGGYNSPLHF. The CDR3, as DNA: TGTGCCAGCCGGGCCAGGCGGGGGGGTTATAATTCACCCCTCCACTTT.

The CDR3 DNA follows: TGTGCCAGTAGTATAGGTATCTCTGGAAACACCATATATTTT. Protein sequence: CASSIGISGNTIYF. The chain links TRBV19 to TRBJ1-3; D gene uncertain. From germline, CDR1 is LNHDA and CDR2 SQIVND (reference sequence). Trimming removed 1 base at V and 0 bases at J, with 4 bases between. CDR3 length: 14 residues.

The chain carries TRBV14 and TRBJ2-7; possibly TRBD1 for D (6 bases). Germline V gene sequence: CDR1 SGHDN, CDR2 FVKESK. This CDR3 region has 13 residues. Trimming left V 4 bases short and J 0 bases short, with 7 bases between. Here the CDR3 reads CASSRDTSYEQYF. The CDR3 DNA reads TGTGCCAGCAGCCGGGACACCTCCTACGAGCAGTACTTC.

This chain uses TRBV6-5 with TRBJ2-7; TRBD1 matches 7 bases. The CDR3 is made up of 14 amino acids. After removal of 5 bases from V and 0 bases from J, the junction contained 4 bases not matched to a gene. Germline CDR1 is MNHEY and CDR2 is SVGAGI. The CDR3: CASSIQGTSYEQYF. In DNA form, the CDR3 reads TGTGCCAGCAGTATACAGGGGACCTCCTACGAGCAGTACTTC.

The chain combines TRBV4-3 with TRBJ2-7, with 8 bases that match TRBD2. Germline V gene data show CDR1 as LGHNA and CDR2 as YSLEER. The CDR3 extends over 17 amino acids. Trimming cost V 1 base and J 3 bases; bases outside gene matches: 11. The CDR3 nucleotides read TGCGCCAGCAGCCAAGGAAGCGTACTAGCGGAGTTCTACGAGCAGTACTTC. This translates into CASSQGSVLAEFYEQYF.

A few counts support this clone. The V and J genes are TRBV5-1 and TRBJ1-2, with TRBD1 matching 11 bases. The CDR3 is made up of 18 amino acids. The V gene end was trimmed by 1 base and the J gene end by 0 bases; junction bases not matched to a gene: 8. Germline V lookup: CDR1 SGHRS, CDR2 YFSETQ. In DNA, the CDR3 is TGCGCCAGCAGCTTGACTATTGGACAGGGGGCTTCTAACTATGGCTACACCTTC. Protein sequence: CASSLTIGQGASNYGYTF.

This clone was found a few times. This chain joins TRBV4-2 and TRBJ1-1; D is uncertain. V was clipped by 6 bases and J by 6 bases, with 11 bases between them. CDR3 length equals 12 residues. Germline CDR1 is LGHNA and CDR2 is YNFKEQ. In DNA form, the CDR3 reads TGTGCCAGCAGTAAAGGCGGGGCTGAAGCTTTCTTT. Its translation is CASSKGGAEAFF.

Only a few counts were recorded for this clone. Other nucleotide sequences from this sample produce the same CDR3. This chain uses TRBV27 with TRBJ2-5; D is ambiguous. The assigned J gene may be wrong: the sequence end matches TRBJ2-7 better. The CDR3 covers 10 residues. The germline V gene has CDR1 MNHEY and CDR2 SMNVEV (reference sequence). The CDR3 bases are TGTGCCAGCTCCTCCTACGAGCAGTACTTC. Protein: CASSSYEQYF.

This chain connects TRBV2 to TRBJ1-2; weak D call: TRBD1 (5 bases). In germline, CDR1 is SNHLY, CDR2 FYNNEI. The CDR3 totals 14 residues. V was cut by 1 base and J by 3 bases, with 9 bases left in between. DNA of the CDR3: TGTGCCAGCAGTGAAGTGGGAGGGGACTATGGCTACACCTTC. Translated: CASSEVGGDYGYTF. The whole variable domain, remainder taken from reference TRBV2 and TRBJ1-2, is EPEVTQTPSHQVTQMGQEVILRCVPISNHLYFYWYRQILGQKVEFLVSFYNNEISEKSEIFDDQFSVERPDGSNFTLKIRSTKLEDSAMYFCASSEVGGDYGYTFGSGTRLTVV.

The gene calls are TRBV6-6 and TRBJ1-2; the match to TRBD1 covers 9 bases. There are 12 residues in the CDR3. Per the germline V gene, CDR1 is MNHNY and CDR2 is SVGAGI (reference sequence). Trimming took 7 bases from V and 5 from J; bases not matched to a gene: 2. DNA of the CDR3: TGTGCCAGCACCGGGACAGGGTATGGCTACACCTTC. It encodes CASTGTGYGYTF.

This clone was counted a single time. This sequence joins TRBV4-3 and TRBJ1-2; TRBD1 matches 7 bases. This CDR3 has 17 residues. From germline, CDR1 is LGHNA and CDR2 YSLEER. The V and J ends lost 0 bases and 4 bases, in that order; junction bases with no gene match: 11. The CDR3 DNA follows: TGCGCCAGCAGCCAAGACTATAGGACAGGTCCTCCCTATGGCTACACCTTC. This translates into CASSQDYRTGPPYGYTF.

V is TRBV25-1 and J is TRBJ1-2; 7 bases fit TRBD1. V shed 7 bases, J shed 9 bases, and the junction held 11 bases outside the gene matches. CDR1 and CDR2 from the germline V gene are MGHDK and SYGVNS. The CDR3 is made up of 13 amino acids. DNA for the CDR3: TGTGCCAGCACTGAGACAGGGACTTCCCGCTACACCTTC. Residues: CASTETGTSRYTF.

The V gene is TRBV4-1, the J gene TRBJ2-3; tentative D call: TRBD2 (5 bases). Deletions cut 3 bases from V and 4 bases from J, with 17 bases between. The germline V gene has CDR1 MGHRA and CDR2 YSYEKL. The CDR3 loop spans 16 amino acids. The CDR3 DNA sequence: TGCGCCAGCAGCCACCAGGACTCCAAGTATCCAGATACGCAGTATTTT. Translating it yields CASSHQDSKYPDTQYF.

The chain employs TRBV5-1 and TRBJ2-5; TRBD2 matches at 14 bases. Germline V gene data show CDR1 as SGHRS and CDR2 as YFSETQ. The V and J ends lost 7 bases and 5 bases, in that order; junction bases with no gene match: 7. This CDR3 contains 15 residues. The CDR3 is CASGTSGGPRETQYF. In DNA form, the CDR3 reads TGCGCCAGCGGGACTAGCGGGGGCCCAAGGGAGACCCAGTACTTC.

Here the CDR3 DNA reads TGTGCCAGCAGTGCAATCCGGGACAGGGGTACTGAAGCTTTCTTT. This gives the protein CASSAIRDRGTEAFF. This chain links TRBV25-1 with TRBJ1-1; 10 nucleotides line up with TRBD1. CDR3 size: 15 residues. With V trimmed by 4 bases and J by 5 bases, 7 bases remained unmatched. Per the germline V gene, CDR1 is MGHDK and CDR2 is SYGVNS.

This chain uses TRBV13 with TRBJ2-3; 12 bases map to TRBD2. CDR3 size: 16 residues. In germline, CDR1 is PRHDT, CDR2 FYEKMQ (reference sequence). V lost 8 bases and J lost 6; bases outside the gene matches: 12. For the CDR3, the DNA is TGTGCCAGCTTCCTACGGGGGCTAGCGGGAGGGGATACGCAGTATTTT. Residues: CASFLRGLAGGDTQYF.

The chain joins TRBV5-8 to TRBJ1-5; TRBD1 agrees at 7 bases. The V gene's germline CDR1 is SGHTS and CDR2 YDEGEE. V lost 4 bases, J lost 1 base, and 8 bases stayed unmatched. This CDR3 region has 16 residues. CDR3 amino acids: CASSPGQVSSNQPQHF. CDR3 sequence (DNA): TGTGCCAGCAGCCCAGGACAGGTTTCAAGCAATCAGCCCCAGCATTTT.

The CDR3 sequence: CASNLGTANQPQHF. The CDR3, as DNA: TGTGCCAGCAATTTGGGGACAGCCAATCAGCCCCAGCATTTT. The chain employs TRBV7-2 and TRBJ1-5, with TRBD1 matching 7 bases. Per the germline V gene, CDR1 is SGHTA and CDR2 is FQGNSA. This CDR3 is built from 14 residues. Trimming at V came to 7 bases and at J to 3 bases, leaving 6 bases not matched to a gene.

The V and J genes are TRBV29-1 and TRBJ1-1; tentatively, D is TRBD1 (5 bases). Trimming removed 3 bases at V and 1 base at J, with 9 bases between. This CDR3 comprises 13 residues. Germline V lookup: CDR1 SQVTM, CDR2 ANQGSEA. The DNA for the CDR3 is TGCAGCGTTGACTCAGGGTCGAACACTGAAGCTTTCTTT. This sequence encodes CSVDSGSNTEAFF.

The rearrangement links TRBV6-5 to TRBJ2-7, with 8 bases that match TRBD2. J lost 3 bases, V lost 2 bases, and 6 bases had no gene match. Germline V CDR1 and CDR2: MNHEY, SVGAGI. The CDR3 length is 15 residues. Here the CDR3 DNA reads TGTGCCAGCAGTTACGTCCCCCGGGAGGGCTACGAGCAGTACTTC. Amino acids: CASSYVPREGYEQYF.

This rearrangement joins TRBV11-2 to TRBJ2-2, with D possibly TRBD2 on 5 matching bases. Germline V CDR1 and CDR2: SGHAT, FQNNGV. The V end lost 5 bases, the J end lost 5 bases, and 9 bases lay between the germline ends. This CDR3 is 13 amino acids long. The CDR3 loop reads CASSPSGTGELFF. DNA for the CDR3: TGTGCCAGCAGCCCTTCGGGGACCGGGGAGCTGTTTTTT.